These 25 T cell receptor beta chains share one sample of origin, sequenced in a study of Graves' ophthalmopathy and Graves' hyperthyroidism. RNA transcripts were the source from which TCR beta CDR3 regions were amplified. Investigators did first-round RT-PCR with HTBI primers, then second-round multiplex PCR. TCRdb fed the multiplex PCR reads into MiXCR, producing one record per CDR3 protein. The sample carries about 1.1 million distinct CDR3 sequences, approximately 35% recorded once. Sequencing was carried out using peripheral blood or thyroid tissue (not recorded which). The source is an adult man with Graves' hyperthyroidism.

The sample holds many counts of this clonotype. V is TRBV11-2 and J is TRBJ1-1, with 9 bases identical to TRBD1. CDR1 and CDR2 (germline): SGHAT, FQNNGV. The J segment lost 5 bases and the V segment lost 4 bases, leaving 5 bases of the junction unmatched. The CDR3 totals 14 residues. The CDR3: CASSSWDRVTEAFF. CDR3 nucleotide sequence: TGTGCCAGCAGCTCCTGGGACAGGGTAACTGAAGCTTTCTTT.

V is TRBV29-1 and J is TRBJ2-5; 9 bases line up with TRBD2. V lost 8 bases, J lost 4 bases, and 11 bases stayed unmatched. Germline V gives CDR1 SQVTM, CDR2 ANQGSEA. The CDR3 consists of 14 residues. The CDR3 sequence is CSSEHAGGPETQYF. In DNA form, the CDR3 reads TGCAGCAGTGAACATGCGGGGGGGCCAGAGACCCAGTACTTC. The full variable domain, in which reference TRBV29-1 and TRBJ2-5 provide the parts outside the CDR3, is SAVISQKPSRDICQRGTSLTIQCQVDSQVTMMFWYRQQPGQSLTLIATANQGSEATYESGFVIDKFPISRPNLTFSTLTVSNMSPEDSSIYLCSSEHAGGPETQYFGPGTRLLVL.

This clonotype was recorded many times. This chain joins TRBV5-1 and TRBJ2-2; D ambiguous. The CDR3 is 12 amino acids. CDR1 is SGHRS and CDR2 is YFSETQ in the germline V gene. The V end was cut by 4 bases, the J end by 5 bases, with 6 bases between. CDR3 amino acids: CASSQTTGELFF. The CDR3, as DNA: TGCGCCAGCAGCCAAACGACCGGGGAGCTGTTTTTT.

The rearrangement links TRBV20-1 to TRBJ1-4, with 7 bases aligning to TRBD1. The V segment lost 4 bases and the J segment 7 bases; nucleotides outside the gene matches: 21. Germline CDR1 DFQATT, CDR2 SNEGSKA (reference sequence). This CDR3 has 18 amino acids. The CDR3 DNA reads as TGCAGTGCTATAGGTACCCCTAGAGGGGGCGCCGGCATTGAAAAACTGTTTTTT. This translates into CSAIGTPRGGAGIEKLFF.

The J gene is TRBJ1-6, the V gene TRBV6-5; TRBD1 is a possible D gene (5 bases). Germline V gene sequence: CDR1 MNHEY, CDR2 SVGAGI. V dropped 6 bases and J dropped 9 bases, with 24 bases sitting between them. CDR3 length: 17 residues. CDR3 sequence: CASRSRVTPFGGSPLHF. CDR3 coding DNA: TGTGCCAGCAGATCCAGAGTCACCCCATTTGGGGGTTCACCCCTCCACTTT.

This clonotype was seen many times. This chain uses TRBV7-9 with TRBJ1-5; D gene unclear. V was cut by 5 bases and J by 9 bases, with 14 bases left in between. Per germline, CDR1 SEHNR and CDR2 FQNEAQ (reference sequence). This CDR3 is 13 amino acids long. This CDR3 is CASSKEPGAPQHF. CDR3 DNA: TGTGCCAGCAGCAAAGAGCCTGGAGCGCCCCAGCATTTT.

This clonotype has at least ten counts. The rearrangement uses TRBV6-1 and TRBJ1-1; 7 positions agree with TRBD1. The CDR3 consists of 13 residues. Losses at the gene ends were 7 bases for V and 1 base for J; bases not matched to a gene: 3. Germline V gene lookup returns CDR1 MNHNS and CDR2 SASEGT. The CDR3 sequence is CASIWDRNTEAFF. The CDR3 DNA sequence: TGTGCCAGCATATGGGACAGGAACACTGAAGCTTTCTTT.

The rearrangement uses TRBV4-3 and TRBJ1-2, with TRBD1 matching over 9 bases. CDR3 length equals 16 residues. Germline-derived CDR1 and CDR2 are LGHNA and YSLEER. Trimming cost V 0 bases and J 5 bases; bases outside gene matches: 7. The CDR3 spells CASSQELDRGLYGYTF. The CDR3 nucleotides read TGCGCCAGCAGCCAAGAATTAGACAGGGGGTTGTATGGCTACACCTTC.

This chain connects TRBV11-2 to TRBJ2-5, with 7 bases that match TRBD2. The CDR3 contains 15 residues. The trim removed 3 bases at V and 2 bases at J, leaving 6 bases unmatched. Per the germline V gene, CDR1 is SGHAT and CDR2 is FQNNGV. The CDR3 nucleotides are TGTGCCAGCAGCTTGGAACTAGCGAAACAAGAGACCCAGTACTTC. Its translation is CASSLELAKQETQYF.

This clonotype was seen at least ten times. This chain links TRBV7-6 with TRBJ2-7; perhaps TRBD2 as D (5 bases). Germline V gene data show CDR1 as SGHVS and CDR2 as FNYEAQ. Trimming took 5 bases from V and 2 from J, leaving 16 bases between them. The CDR3 is 15 amino acids. The CDR3 protein is CASSPVRGSAYEQYF. CDR3 coding DNA: TGTGCCAGCAGCCCAGTCAGAGGGAGCGCCTACGAGCAGTACTTC.

In regard to this clonotype: At one end, the junction sequence differs from germline, possibly due to a read error. The chain combines TRBV7-2 with TRBJ1-1; a possible D gene is TRBD1 (5 bases). Germline values: CDR1 SGHTA, CDR2 FQGNSA. This CDR3 is 14 amino acids long. CDR3 in amino acids: CAGSGSWGPFGAFF. As DNA, the CDR3 is TGTGCCGGCAGCGGTTCATGGGGCCCCTTTGGGGCTTTCTTT.

This chain uses TRBV2 with TRBJ2-2; D may be TRBD2 (6 bases). CDR1 is SNHLY and CDR2 is FYNNEI in the germline V gene. Trimming removed 6 bases from V and 5 bases from J, with 25 bases in between. CDR3 length equals 18 residues. The CDR3 DNA is TGTGCCAGCAGCCAGGCCGGTGTGGGGGGAGTGGGGACCGGGGAGCTGTTTTTT. This sequence encodes CASSQAGVGGVGTGELFF.

This clonotype has just a few counts. The V call is TRBV11-1, the J call TRBJ1-1, with 12 bases aligning to TRBD1. The germline gives CDR1 SGHAT, CDR2 FQDESV (reference sequence). V shed 5 bases, J shed 0 bases, and the junction held 7 bases outside the gene matches. This CDR3 comprises 17 residues. The CDR3 DNA sequence: TGTGCCAGCAGCCGCGAGTGGGACAGGGGGCTGAACACTGAAGCTTTCTTT. This translates into CASSREWDRGLNTEAFF.

This chain uses TRBV6-5 with TRBJ2-7; either TRBD1 or TRBD2 may supply D (6 bases each). The CDR3 covers 15 residues. The germline V gene has CDR1 MNHEY and CDR2 SVGAGI. The V end was cut by 2 bases, the J end by 2 bases, with 13 bases between. The CDR3 sequence: CASSYNRGATYEQYF. For the CDR3, the DNA is TGTGCCAGCAGTTACAATAGGGGGGCCACCTACGAGCAGTACTTC.

This chain uses TRBV30 with TRBJ1-1; D is unclear. CDR3 length: 13 amino acids. Germline V gene data show CDR1 as GTSNPN and CDR2 as SVGIG (reference sequence). The ends were cut back, 5 bases at V and 6 bases at J, with 16 bases in the middle. Here the CDR3 DNA reads TGTGCCTGGGGGAGGAGGGAGGTCGCTGAAGCTTTCTTT. This sequence encodes CAWGRREVAEAFF.

In this sample, this clonotype turned up many times. The CDR3 DNA follows: TGCAGTGCTAACCAGGGGATGTTAGCCTACGAGCAGTACTTC. It yields the protein CSANQGMLAYEQYF. The V call is TRBV20-1, the J call TRBJ2-7, with TRBD1 as a possible D gene (6 bases). This CDR3 comprises 14 residues. Per the germline V gene, CDR1 is DFQATT and CDR2 is SNEGSKA (reference sequence). V dropped 4 bases and J dropped 2 bases, with 15 bases sitting between them.

On this clonotype itself: A read error may explain this, as a much larger clone is one base away. This chain joins TRBV5-8 and TRBJ1-2; D is undetermined. The CDR3 totals 12 residues. Germline V CDR1 and CDR2: SGHTS, YDEGEE. V lost 5 bases and J 8 bases, leaving 13 bases between the germline ends. CDR3 DNA: TGTGCCAGCAGTCGTCAGGACGGGGGCTACACCTTC. This translates into CASSRQDGGYTF.

On this clonotype itself: A much larger clone is a single base away; this may be a read error. The rearrangement uses TRBV10-3 and TRBJ2-7, with no clear D. V was cut by 10 bases and J by 0 bases, with 22 bases left in between. The CDR3 spans 16 residues. Germline-derived CDR1 and CDR2 are ENHRY and SYGVKD. The CDR3 DNA is TGTGCCAGCAGCACCTCAGTTTCCAGAAGCTCCTACGAGCAGTACTTC. This encodes CASSTSVSRSSYEQYF.

In its sample, this clonotype was seen once. The chain is built from TRBV4-3 and TRBJ2-7, with 8 bases identical to TRBD2. Looked up from germline, CDR1 is LGHNA and CDR2 is YSLEER. V lost 1 base to trimming and J lost 0 bases; unmatched junction nucleotides: 8. CDR3 length: 17 residues. CDR3 region: CASSQGGGGLSSYEQYF. The CDR3 coding sequence is TGCGCCAGCAGCCAAGGGGGCGGGGGGTTGAGCTCCTACGAGCAGTACTTC.

This clonotype was counted a few times. The rearrangement uses TRBV13 and TRBJ2-7; 9 bases line up with TRBD2. This CDR3 is 15 amino acids long. Germline CDR1 reads PRHDT; CDR2 reads FYEKMQ (reference sequence). V shed 6 bases and J 9 bases; nucleotides not matched to a gene: 15. The CDR3 DNA reads as TGTGCCAGCAGTGCAACCGGGACTAGCTTCTATGGGCAGTACTTC. It is translated as CASSATGTSFYGQYF.

In this sample, this clonotype turned up a few times. One end of the junction is discordant with germline, which a read error may explain. V usage is TRBV7-2 and J usage is TRBJ1-3; D possibly corresponds to TRBD1 (5 bases). There are 17 residues in the CDR3. Germline CDR1 SGHTA, CDR2 FQGNSA. The CDR3 protein is CASSPTQGLISGNTICF. Written as DNA, the CDR3 is TGTGCCAGCAGCCCTACCCAGGGACTGATCTCTGGAAACACCATATGTTTT.

The genes are TRBV5-1 and TRBJ2-5, with D hard to call. This CDR3 region has 13 residues. Germline CDR1 is SGHRS and CDR2 is YFSETQ. V lost 4 bases to trimming and J lost 7 bases, with 14 bases between them. CDR3 in amino acids: CASSRERTGTQYF. In nucleotides, the CDR3 is TGCGCCAGCAGCCGTGAGAGGACGGGGACCCAGTACTTC.

This chain links TRBV5-4 with TRBJ2-7; no clear D gene. CDR1 is SGHNT and CDR2 is YYREEE in the germline V gene (reference sequence). Trimming took off 4 bases at V and 5 bases at J, with 13 bases between the two ends. The CDR3 is 13 amino acids. This CDR3 is CASSTTNLHEQYF. The CDR3 nucleotides read TGTGCCAGCAGCACCACCAATCTCCACGAGCAGTACTTC.

This clonotype was seen ten or more times. The genes are TRBV7-2 and TRBJ2-7, with a weak D call TRBD2 (6 bases). V dropped 5 bases and J dropped 3 bases, with 11 bases sitting between them. The CDR3 loop spans 13 amino acids. Germline V gene sequence: CDR1 SGHTA, CDR2 FQGNSA. CDR3 protein: CASSPGLLYEQYF. In DNA form, the CDR3 reads TGTGCCAGCAGCCCGGGACTTCTCTACGAGCAGTACTTC.

Notes on this clonotype: This may be a read error: a much more frequent sequence differs by one nucleotide. The CDR3 bases are TGTGCCAGCACCTTAATCCGGGGTGGGGAGACCCAGTACTTC. The encoded protein is CASTLIRGGETQYF. The rearrangement uses TRBV7-2 and TRBJ2-5; perhaps TRBD2 as D (5 bases). The germline CDR1 and CDR2 sequences are SGHTA and FQGNSA. The CDR3 totals 14 residues.